What follows are 13 T cell receptor beta chains derived from one specimen sequenced in a study of T-cell memory formation after mild COVID-19. TCRdb re-derived calls from the 5' RACE reads in MiXCR, one entry per CDR3 protein. The data contain about 410,000 distinct CDR3 sequences, approximately 18% of them singletons. The sequenced sample was PBMCs or a T cell subset sorted from them (not recorded which). The source of these receptors is a man aged 18 to 29 who had mild COVID-19 (a few samples of this study predate the infection). Cell type and time point are not known.

V gene TRBV29-1 combines with J gene TRBJ2-5, with 10 positions matching TRBD1. Germline V gene sequence: CDR1 SQVTM, CDR2 ANQGSEA. The CDR3 totals 13 residues. The junction had 4 bases not matched to a gene; V was cut back by 4 bases and J by 5 bases. DNA of the CDR3: TGCAGCGTTGGGGGACAGGGGTTCGAGACCCAGTACTTC. It yields the protein CSVGGQGFETQYF.

This clonotype turned up a few times. This sequence joins TRBV20-1 and TRBJ2-2; D remains ambiguous. The germline CDR1 and CDR2 sequences are DFQATT and SNEGSKA (reference sequence). Trimming removed 3 bases at V and 7 bases at J, with 21 bases between. This CDR3 is built from 16 residues. CDR3 DNA: TGCAGTGCTAGTGTCGGCCAGGCGGCCACCGGCGGGGAGCTGTTTTTT. Its translation: CSASVGQAATGGELFF.

This clonotype was seen ten or more times. The chain uses TRBV5-1 and TRBJ2-2; 9 bases match TRBD2. Losses at the gene ends were 2 bases for V and 1 base for J; bases not matched to a gene: 0. Germline V gene lookup returns CDR1 SGHRS and CDR2 YFSETQ. The CDR3 runs 15 residues. The CDR3 loop reads CASSFSGGNTGELFF. The CDR3 DNA is TGCGCCAGCAGCTTTAGCGGGGGGAACACCGGGGAGCTGTTTTTT.

This clonotype was seen more than once but under ten times. The chain links TRBV6-2 or TRBV6-3 to TRBJ1-5, with TRBD1 identical over 8 bases. V trimming: 8 bases; J trimming: 5 bases; junction bases outside the gene matches: 8. The germline CDR1 and CDR2 sequences are MNHEY and SVGEGT. This CDR3 region has 14 residues. The CDR3 bases are TGTGCCAGCCGACCGGACAGGGAGGATCAGCCCCAGCATTTT. Protein product: CASRPDREDQPQHF.

The chain uses TRBV27 and TRBJ2-1, with 7 bases matching TRBD1. With 5 bases clipped from V and 5 bases from J, the junction kept 9 bases outside the gene matches. Germline-derived CDR1 and CDR2 are MNHEY and SMNVEV (reference sequence). The CDR3 consists of 15 residues. For the CDR3, the DNA is TGTGCCAGCAGTAGAAACAGGGGATTGAACAATGAGCAGTTCTTC. This encodes CASSRNRGLNNEQFF.

This clonotype was detected only a few times. This chain connects TRBV20-1 to TRBJ1-2; D perhaps matches TRBD1 (6 bases). Germline CDR1 and CDR2: DFQATT and SNEGSKA (reference sequence). The CDR3 covers 13 residues. The ends were cut back, 5 bases at V and 0 bases at J, with 10 bases in the middle. The CDR3 DNA reads as TGCAGTGCTCTCAGGGGTGCTAACTATGGCTACACCTTC. The encoded protein is CSALRGANYGYTF.

This clonotype was detected only a few times. The J gene is TRBJ1-2, the V gene TRBV10-3; TRBD1 might be the D (6 bases). The V end lost 2 bases, the J end lost 6 bases, and 19 bases lay between the germline ends. This CDR3 region has 16 residues. Germline V gene lookup returns CDR1 ENHRY and CDR2 SYGVKD. The CDR3 protein is CAISEPMGTGKNGYTF. The DNA for the CDR3 is TGTGCCATCAGTGAGCCAATGGGTACAGGGAAGAATGGCTACACCTTC.

This clonotype has just a few counts. The chain combines TRBV25-1 with TRBJ2-1, with D tentatively TRBD2 (6 bases). The CDR3 length is 15 residues. With 3 bases removed from V and 3 bases from J, the gap between germline ends came to 12 bases. The germline V gene has CDR1 MGHDK and CDR2 SYGVNS. Here the CDR3 DNA reads TGTGCCAGCAGTGAGACCGCGGGGTACTACAATGAGCAGTTCTTC. It is translated as CASSETAGYYNEQFF.

This clonotype was counted between two and nine times. The V gene is TRBV7-9, the J gene TRBJ1-1; TRBD1 is a possible D gene (6 bases). The CDR3 has 12 residues. Germline assignment: CDR1 SEHNR and CDR2 FQNEAQ (reference sequence). CDR3 in DNA: TGTGGGGCCGGGGGCGCAGGCACTGAAGCTTTCTTT. Translating it yields CGAGGAGTEAFF.

The chain carries TRBV7-2 and TRBJ2-3; 8 bases are shared with TRBD2. In germline, CDR1 is SGHTA, CDR2 FQGNSA. CDR3 size: 15 residues. J gave up 5 bases and V 3 bases, and 7 bases lay outside the gene matches. CDR3 sequence (DNA): TGTGCCAGCAGCTTCCTTCGGGGGGGCGGAGATACGCAGTATTTT. Translation gives CASSFLRGGGDTQYF.

A few counts support this clonotype. The V and J genes are TRBV6-6 and TRBJ2-3; D is undetermined. Trimming took 0 bases from V and 1 from J, leaving 14 bases between them. The length of the CDR3 is 17 residues. Germline CDR1 reads MNHNY; CDR2 reads SVGAGI (reference sequence). As DNA, the CDR3 is TGTGCCAGCAGTTACTCGATAGCCGGCCGGGGCACAGATACGCAGTATTTT. The encoded protein is CASSYSIAGRGTDTQYF.

This clonotype was observed a few times. The chain is built from TRBV27 and TRBJ2-1; TRBD2 matches 8 bases. Germline values: CDR1 MNHEY, CDR2 SMNVEV (reference sequence). The ends lost 4 bases at V and 6 bases at J; junction bases unmatched: 11. The CDR3 runs to 16 residues. DNA of the CDR3: TGTGCCAGCAGTTCGGGTGGCGGGGGGACCTTCAATGAGCAGTTCTTC. Protein: CASSSGGGGTFNEQFF.

This chain joins TRBV2 and TRBJ2-2, with D tentatively TRBD2 (5 bases). This CDR3 is built from 16 residues. Germline CDR1 SNHLY, CDR2 FYNNEI. Trimming took off 3 bases at V and 4 bases at J, with 15 bases between the two ends. CDR3 in amino acids: CASSERVARSTGELFF. The CDR3 DNA reads as TGTGCCAGCAGTGAGAGGGTTGCGAGGTCCACCGGGGAGCTGTTTTTT.